This T cell receptor beta chain is from a study of blood T cell repertoires in COVID-19. The overall study: Donors in the United States, Italy and Spain gave samples during acute or convalescent COVID-19. From T cells, B-cell-depleted T cells, or PBMCs came the material, which was cDNA or gDNA.

Unmatched junction bases numbered 4, after V lost 11 bases and J lost 6 bases. Germline V gene sequence: CDR1 SEHNR, CDR2 FQNEAQ (reference sequence). CDR3 length: 13 amino acids. Assignment of participants to cohorts was predicated upon participant-reported clinical history. In the original workflow: Estimated nucleated cell counts came from reference gene primer amplification. Using immunoSEQ multiplex PCR, the repertoire was profiled, and TCRdb retains in-frame clones only, with some absent. The V and J calls and clone size come from that table; D and trimming were worked out from the DNA. The sample contains some 320,000 clones, roughly 89% of which appear only once.

This TCR was sampled from a man aged 55 to 69 who had recovered from COVID-19. Sequenced input: PBMCs or T cells enriched from blood (not recorded which). The chain employs TRBV7-9 and TRBJ1-6; 10 nucleotides align to TRBD1. DNA for the CDR3: TGTGCCGGGGGACAGGGGAGTAATTCACCCCTCCACTTT. Translating it yields CAGGQGSNSPLHF.